This entry lists 20 T cell receptor beta chains sequenced from one sample in a study of cytomegalovirus exposure and HLA in healthy donors. Sequenced by immunoSEQ multiplex PCR; TCRdb stores in-frame clones only, minus some. Among tens of thousands of clones listed, under 96% were seen once. Sample: PBMCs. These receptor sequences come from a woman between 18 and 30 years old in good health and CMV-seropositive.

The V gene is TRBV19, the J gene TRBJ1-2; D is undetermined. The CDR3 has 16 residues. Trimming took off 0 bases at V and 4 bases at J, with 15 bases between the two ends. Germline-derived CDR1 and CDR2 are LNHDA and SQIVND (reference sequence). DNA for the CDR3: TGTGCCAGTAGTATAGATCTTTTGGGAGTTCGCTATGGCTACACCTTC. It yields the protein CASSIDLLGVRYGYTF.

The rearrangement joins TRBV5-8 to TRBJ2-3; 8 positions agree with TRBD2. The ends lost 4 bases at V and 0 bases at J; junction bases unmatched: 4. CDR1 SGHTS and CDR2 YDEGEE come from the germline V gene. The CDR3 runs 15 residues. CDR3 region: CASSREGGSTDTQYF. CDR3 nucleotides: TGTGCCAGCAGCCGGGAGGGGGGAAGCACAGATACGCAGTATTTT.

This rearrangement joins TRBV28 to TRBJ2-7; 9 bases line up with TRBD1. Looked up from germline, CDR1 is MDHEN and CDR2 is SYDVKM. This CDR3 spans 15 amino acids. Trimming cost V 1 base and J 5 bases; bases outside gene matches: 6. The CDR3 sequence is CASSLLGTGFHEQYF. CDR3 nucleotide sequence: TGTGCCAGCAGTTTATTAGGGACAGGGTTCCACGAGCAGTACTTC.

The rearrangement uses TRBV18 and TRBJ1-1; D remains ambiguous. CDR3 length: 14 residues. The germline gives CDR1 KGHSH, CDR2 LQKENI. The V end lost 2 bases, the J end lost 3 bases, and 10 bases lay between the germline ends. The DNA for the CDR3 is TGTGCCAGCTCACCAAACGGGGAGTACACTGAAGCTTTCTTT. This codes for CASSPNGEYTEAFF.

This clone was found once. V is TRBV11-2 and J is TRBJ2-5; 7 bases map to TRBD2. Germline V gives CDR1 SGHAT, CDR2 FQNNGV. Unmatched junction bases numbered 10, after V lost 5 bases and J lost 10 bases. CDR3 length: 13 residues. CDR3 residues: CASSEYERDFQYF. CDR3 in DNA: TGTGCCAGCAGCGAATACGAGCGGGACTTCCAGTACTTC. Full variable domain (outside the CDR3, taken from reference TRBV11-2 and TRBJ2-5): EAGVAQSPRYKIIEKRQSVAFWCNPISGHATLYWYQQILGQGPKLLIQFQNNGVVDDSQLPKDRFSAERLKGVDSTLKIQPAKLEDSAVYLCASSEYERDFQYFGPGTRLLVL.

DNA for the CDR3: TGTGCCAGCAGCAAACTAGCGGGGCTCTCCTACAATGAGCAGTTCTTC. It yields the protein CASSKLAGLSYNEQFF. V and J are TRBV5-4 and TRBJ2-1; 10 bases are shared with TRBD2. The germline V gene has CDR1 SGHNT and CDR2 YYREEE (reference sequence). V lost 4 bases and J lost 0; bases outside the gene matches: 4. The CDR3 spans 16 residues.

The rearrangement links TRBV19 to TRBJ2-1; 9 bases are a match to TRBD1. With 4 bases clipped from V and 10 bases from J, the junction kept 8 bases outside the gene matches. This CDR3 is 14 amino acids long. Per the germline V gene, CDR1 is LNHDA and CDR2 is SQIVND (reference sequence). CDR3 residues: CASSRGQGSGEQFF. The CDR3 nucleotides are TGTGCCAGTAGTAGAGGACAGGGGTCGGGGGAGCAGTTCTTC.

V usage is TRBV11-3 and J usage is TRBJ2-1, with a tentative D call TRBD2 (5 bases). Germline V lookup: CDR1 SGHNT, CDR2 YENEEA. The CDR3 consists of 14 residues. The V end lost 10 bases, the J end lost 1 base, and 14 bases lay between the germline ends. The chain's CDR3 is CATHEGNSYNEQFF. The CDR3, as DNA: TGTGCCACCCACGAGGGAAATTCCTACAATGAGCAGTTCTTC.

The chain employs TRBV5-1 and TRBJ1-3, with 9 positions matching TRBD1. The CDR3 totals 16 residues. The V segment lost 0 bases and the J segment 7 bases; nucleotides outside the gene matches: 8. The germline V gene has CDR1 SGHRS and CDR2 YFSETQ. This CDR3 is CASSLAGTGFVNTIYF. CDR3 nucleotide sequence: TGCGCCAGCAGCTTGGCAGGGACAGGGTTTGTCAACACCATATATTTT.

The genes are TRBV28 and TRBJ2-7, with TRBD2 as a possible D gene (5 bases). Germline CDR1 is MDHEN and CDR2 is SYDVKM. V was clipped by 4 bases and J by 7 bases, with 11 bases between them. The CDR3 consists of 12 residues. Here the CDR3 DNA reads TGTGCCAGCAGTTGGCTTTCGGGGGAGCAGTACTTC. Its translation: CASSWLSGEQYF.

The chain couples TRBV6-5 to TRBJ2-7; 7 nucleotides match TRBD1. The J segment lost 1 base and the V segment lost 5 bases, leaving 5 bases of the junction unmatched. Germline values: CDR1 MNHEY, CDR2 SVGAGI. CDR3 length: 14 amino acids. CDR3 nucleotide sequence: TGTGCCAGCAGTACCTCGGGACAGTCCTACGAGCAGTACTTC. Protein sequence: CASSTSGQSYEQYF.

This chain connects TRBV14 to TRBJ2-3; D is perhaps TRBD2 (6 bases). Germline values: CDR1 SGHDN, CDR2 FVKESK. The CDR3 length is 17 residues. The V gene lost 3 bases and the J gene lost 1 base, with 17 bases spanning the gap. CDR3 region: CASSHRREGEGTDTQYF. In nucleotides, the CDR3 is TGTGCCAGCAGCCATCGCAGGGAAGGGGAGGGCACAGATACGCAGTATTTT.

The J gene is TRBJ2-1, the V gene TRBV11-2, with TRBD2 matching 7 bases. CDR1 is SGHAT and CDR2 is FQNNGV in the germline V gene. J gave up 9 bases and V 3 bases, and 8 bases lay outside the gene matches. The CDR3 sequence is 14 residues long. CDR3 sequence (DNA): TGTGCCAGCAGCTTGGTAGGGAGGGATGGTGAGCAGTTCTTC. As protein: CASSLVGRDGEQFF.

The V call is TRBV4-2, the J call TRBJ2-1, with D possibly TRBD1 on 5 matching bases. Germline assignment: CDR1 LGHNA and CDR2 YNFKEQ. The length of the CDR3 is 15 residues. V lost 0 bases, J lost 4 bases, and 10 bases lay in between. The CDR3: CASSQEGRAYNEQFF. The CDR3 nucleotides read TGTGCCAGCAGCCAAGAGGGGCGTGCATACAATGAGCAGTTCTTC.

The chain carries TRBV19 and TRBJ1-5, with TRBD1 matching over 11 bases. The CDR3 totals 19 residues. Germline CDR1 LNHDA, CDR2 SQIVND (reference sequence). V lost 6 bases, J lost 1 base, and 14 bases stayed unmatched. The CDR3 region has the DNA TGTGCCAGTAGCTCAGTACGGACAGGGGGCATTCGAAGCAATCAGCCCCAGCATTTT. Translating it yields CASSSVRTGGIRSNQPQHF.

This clone was picked up a small number of times. The V call is TRBV18, the J call TRBJ2-7; maybe TRBD2 (5 bases). V dropped 3 bases and J dropped 3 bases, with 12 bases sitting between them. This CDR3 contains 14 residues. The germline V gene encodes CDR1 KGHSH and CDR2 LQKENI. CDR3 residues: CASSPPSGGYEQYF. CDR3 in DNA: TGTGCCAGCTCACCCCCAAGCGGAGGCTACGAGCAGTACTTC.

V usage is TRBV28 and J usage is TRBJ2-2; 11 bases match TRBD2. V lost 2 bases, J lost 4 bases, and 3 bases stayed unmatched. The V gene's germline CDR1 is MDHEN and CDR2 SYDVKM. This CDR3 has 16 amino acids. CDR3 coding DNA: TGTGCCAGCAGTTTAATAGCGGGGGGGAGCACCGGGGAGCTGTTTTTT. Amino acid sequence: CASSLIAGGSTGELFF. Full variable domain (remainder filled in from reference TRBV28 and TRBJ2-2): DVKVTQSSRYLVKRTGEKVFLECVQDMDHENMFWYRQDPGLGLRLIYFSYDVKMKEKGDIPEGYSVSREKKERFSLILESASTNQTSMYLCASSLIAGGSTGELFFGEGSRLTVL.

V is TRBV27 and J is TRBJ2-7, with D possibly being TRBD1 (5 bases). There are 14 residues in the CDR3. Per germline, CDR1 MNHEY and CDR2 SMNVEV (reference sequence). Trimming left V 4 bases short and J 3 bases short, with 13 bases between. The CDR3: CASSSPGHLYEQYF. Written as DNA, the CDR3 is TGTGCCAGCAGTTCACCCGGACACCTCTACGAGCAGTACTTC.

The chain recombines TRBV28 with TRBJ2-3; weak D call: TRBD2 (5 bases). Germline CDR1 reads MDHEN; CDR2 reads SYDVKM. This CDR3 has 14 residues. V lost 1 base and J lost 2, with 7 bases in between. The CDR3 bases are TGTGCCAGCAGTTTATCGGGGTACACAGATACGCAGTATTTT. It is translated as CASSLSGYTDTQYF.

This rearrangement joins TRBV2 to TRBJ2-2; possible D gene TRBD2, 6 bases. The CDR3 totals 15 residues. V lost 6 bases, J lost 4 bases, and 15 bases lay in between. Germline V CDR1 and CDR2: SNHLY, FYNNEI. The CDR3 sequence is CASRAPGEVTGELFF. In DNA form, the CDR3 reads TGTGCCAGCAGGGCCCCGGGAGAGGTCACCGGGGAGCTGTTTTTT.